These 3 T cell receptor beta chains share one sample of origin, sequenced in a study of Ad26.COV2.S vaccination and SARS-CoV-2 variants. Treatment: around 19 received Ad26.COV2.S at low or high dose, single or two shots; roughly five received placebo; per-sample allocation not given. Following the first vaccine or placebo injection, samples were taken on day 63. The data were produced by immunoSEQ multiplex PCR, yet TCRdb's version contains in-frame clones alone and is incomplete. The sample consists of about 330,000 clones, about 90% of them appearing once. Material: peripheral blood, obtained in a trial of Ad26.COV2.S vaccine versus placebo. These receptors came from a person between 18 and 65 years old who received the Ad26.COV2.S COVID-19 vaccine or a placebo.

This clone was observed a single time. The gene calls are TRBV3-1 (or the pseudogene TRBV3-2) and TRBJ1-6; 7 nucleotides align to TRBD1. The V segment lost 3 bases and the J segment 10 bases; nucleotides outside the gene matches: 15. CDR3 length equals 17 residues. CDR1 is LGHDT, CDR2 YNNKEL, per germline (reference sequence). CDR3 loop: CASSQVHTGQDLSPLHF. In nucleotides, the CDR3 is TGTGCCAGCAGCCAGGTCCATACAGGACAGGACCTCTCACCCCTCCACTTT.

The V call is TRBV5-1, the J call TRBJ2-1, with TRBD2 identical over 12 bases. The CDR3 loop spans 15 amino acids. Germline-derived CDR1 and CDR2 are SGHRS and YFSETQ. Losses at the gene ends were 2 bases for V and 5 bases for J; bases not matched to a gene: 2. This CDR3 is CASSFTSGGHNEQFF. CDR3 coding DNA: TGCGCCAGCAGCTTCACTAGCGGGGGGCACAATGAGCAGTTCTTC.

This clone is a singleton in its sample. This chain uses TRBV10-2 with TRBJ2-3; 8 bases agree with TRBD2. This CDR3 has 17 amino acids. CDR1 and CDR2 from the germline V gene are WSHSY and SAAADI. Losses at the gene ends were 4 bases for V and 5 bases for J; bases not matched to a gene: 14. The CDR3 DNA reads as TGCGCCAGCAGTGCCGCGACTAGCTTCCGGGAGGGAGATACGCAGTATTTT. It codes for CASSAATSFREGDTQYF.